This T cell receptor beta chain was obtained from a study of cytomegalovirus exposure and HLA in healthy donors. Findings of the study overall: Fewer N-insertions than the roughly 670-donor mean were reportedly shown by an Asian-associated ancestry cluster in a later analysis.

The PCR ran on 60 Vbeta and 13 Jbeta primers. Sequenced by immunoSEQ multiplex PCR; TCRdb stores in-frame clones only, minus some. The repertoire holds under 200,000 clones, with about three quarters as singletons. With 1 base removed from V and 1 base from J, the gap between germline ends came to 7 bases. CDR1 and CDR2 (germline): SGHAT, FQNNGV. The CDR3 is made up of 15 amino acids. For this clone: Antigen: not known.

The V and J genes are TRBV11-2 and TRBJ1-4; the D gene is possibly TRBD1 (5 bases). The origin of this receptor is a man between 18 and 29 years old in good health and CMV-seronegative. The sample comprised PBMCs. The CDR3, as DNA: TGTGCCAGCAGCTTAGTTGGACAAACTAATGAAAAACTGTTTTTT. This gives the protein CASSLVGQTNEKLFF.